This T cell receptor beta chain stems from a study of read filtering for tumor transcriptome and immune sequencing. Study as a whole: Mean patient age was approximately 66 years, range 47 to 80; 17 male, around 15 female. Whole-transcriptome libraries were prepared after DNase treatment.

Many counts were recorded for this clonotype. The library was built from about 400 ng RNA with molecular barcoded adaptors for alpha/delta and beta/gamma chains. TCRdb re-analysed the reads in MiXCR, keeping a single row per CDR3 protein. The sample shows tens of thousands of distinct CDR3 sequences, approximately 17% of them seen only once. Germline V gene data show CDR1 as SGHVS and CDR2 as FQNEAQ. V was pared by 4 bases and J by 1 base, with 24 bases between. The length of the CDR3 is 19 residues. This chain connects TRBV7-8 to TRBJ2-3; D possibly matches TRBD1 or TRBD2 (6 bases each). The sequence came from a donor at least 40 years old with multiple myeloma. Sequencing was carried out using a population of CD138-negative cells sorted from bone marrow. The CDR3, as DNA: TGTGCCAGCAGCTCCGCGCCCCTCGGGGGCGGTGGAGGCACAGATACGCAGTATTTT. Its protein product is CASSSAPLGGGGGTDTQYF. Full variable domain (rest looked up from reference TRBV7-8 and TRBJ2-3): GAGVSQSPRYKVAKRGQDVALRCDPISGHVSLFWYQQALGQGPEFLTYFQNEAQLDKSGLPSDRFFAERPEGSVSTLKIQRTQQEDSAVYLCASSSAPLGGGGGTDTQYFGPGTRLTVL.